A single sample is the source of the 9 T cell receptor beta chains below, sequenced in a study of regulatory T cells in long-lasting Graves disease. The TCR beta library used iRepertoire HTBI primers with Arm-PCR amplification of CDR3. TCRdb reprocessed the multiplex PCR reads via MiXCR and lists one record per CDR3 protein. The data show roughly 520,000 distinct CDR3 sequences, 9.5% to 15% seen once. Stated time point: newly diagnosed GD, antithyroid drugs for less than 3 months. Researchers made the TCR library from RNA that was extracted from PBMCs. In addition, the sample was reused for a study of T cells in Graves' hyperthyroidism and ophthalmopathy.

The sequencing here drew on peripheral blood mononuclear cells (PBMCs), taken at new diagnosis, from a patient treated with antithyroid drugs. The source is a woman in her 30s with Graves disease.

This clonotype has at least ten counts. The CDR3 DNA sequence: TGCGCCAGCAGCTTGGGGAACAGGGCTATTATTAGCACAGATACGCAGTATTTT. It specifies CASSLGNRAIISTDTQYF. The V and J genes are TRBV5-1 and TRBJ2-3, with D possibly being TRBD1 (6 bases). Trimming pared 0 bases from V and 0 bases from J, leaving 17 bases between. The CDR3 is 18 amino acids. Germline-derived CDR1 and CDR2 are SGHRS and YFSETQ.

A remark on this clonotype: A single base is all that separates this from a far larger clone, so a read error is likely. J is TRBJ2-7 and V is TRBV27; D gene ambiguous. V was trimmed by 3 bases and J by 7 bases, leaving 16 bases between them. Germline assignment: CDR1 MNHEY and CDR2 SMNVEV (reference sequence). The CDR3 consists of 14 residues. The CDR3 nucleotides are TGTGCCAGCAGTTTCCGAGGTGCTATGAATGAGCAGTACTTC. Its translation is CASSFRGAMNEQYF.

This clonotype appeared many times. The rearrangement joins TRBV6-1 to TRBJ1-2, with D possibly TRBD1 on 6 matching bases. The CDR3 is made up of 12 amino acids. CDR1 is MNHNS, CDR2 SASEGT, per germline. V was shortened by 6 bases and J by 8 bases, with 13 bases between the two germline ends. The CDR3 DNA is TGTGCCAGCAGAAGCCAGGGGTGGGGCTACACCTTC. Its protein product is CASRSQGWGYTF.

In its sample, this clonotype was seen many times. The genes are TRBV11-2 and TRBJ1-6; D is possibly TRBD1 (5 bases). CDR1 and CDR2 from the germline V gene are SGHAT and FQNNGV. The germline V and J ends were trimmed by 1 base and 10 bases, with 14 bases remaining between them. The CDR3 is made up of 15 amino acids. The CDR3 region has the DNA TGTGCCAGCAGCTTAGGCGCCCCAGGGAGGTCACCCCTCCACTTT. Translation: CASSLGAPGRSPLHF.

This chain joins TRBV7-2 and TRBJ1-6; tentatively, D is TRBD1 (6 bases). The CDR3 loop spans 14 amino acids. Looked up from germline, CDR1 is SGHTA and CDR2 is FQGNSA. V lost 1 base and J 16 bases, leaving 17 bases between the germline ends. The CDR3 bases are TGTGCCAGCAGCTTAGAAATAGGGGGACGTGGTCTCCACTTT. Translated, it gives CASSLEIGGRGLHF.

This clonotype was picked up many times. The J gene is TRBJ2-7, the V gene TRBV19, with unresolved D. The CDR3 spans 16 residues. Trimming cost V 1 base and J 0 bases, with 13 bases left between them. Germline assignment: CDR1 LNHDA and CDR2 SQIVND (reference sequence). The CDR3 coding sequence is TGTGCCAGTAGTATAGTCCTGACCCCCAGCTCCTACGAGCAGTACTTC. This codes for CASSIVLTPSSYEQYF.

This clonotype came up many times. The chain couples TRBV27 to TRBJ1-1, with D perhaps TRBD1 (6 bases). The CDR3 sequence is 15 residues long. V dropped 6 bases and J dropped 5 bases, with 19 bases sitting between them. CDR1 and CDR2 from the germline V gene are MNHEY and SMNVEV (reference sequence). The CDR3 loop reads CASSHRANFGTEAFF. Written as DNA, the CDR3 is TGTGCCAGCAGCCACAGGGCTAACTTCGGAACTGAAGCTTTCTTT.

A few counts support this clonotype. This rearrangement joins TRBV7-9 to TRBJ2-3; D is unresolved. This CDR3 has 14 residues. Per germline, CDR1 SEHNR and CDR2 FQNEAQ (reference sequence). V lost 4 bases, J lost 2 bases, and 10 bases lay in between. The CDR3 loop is CASSSTVITDTQYF. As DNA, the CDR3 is TGTGCCAGCAGCTCCACAGTTATCACAGATACGCAGTATTTT.

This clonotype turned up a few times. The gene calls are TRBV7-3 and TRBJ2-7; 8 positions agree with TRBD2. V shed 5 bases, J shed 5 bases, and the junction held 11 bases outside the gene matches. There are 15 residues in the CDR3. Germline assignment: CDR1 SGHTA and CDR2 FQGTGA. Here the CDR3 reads CASSPQAGDYHEQYF. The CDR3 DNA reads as TGTGCCAGCAGCCCACAAGCGGGAGACTACCACGAGCAGTACTTC.